This T cell receptor beta chain was found in a study of blood T cell repertoires in COVID-19. In the study overall: From the United States, Italy and Spain came samples of acute and convalescent COVID-19. Sources were T cells, B-cell-depleted T cells, or PBMCs; the material itself was cDNA or gDNA.

CDR1 is MGHRA and CDR2 is YSYEKL in the germline V gene. V lost 0 bases and J 0 bases, leaving 9 bases between the germline ends. The CDR3 is 15 amino acids. Authors' data handling: Amplification from reference gene primers served as the basis for estimated nucleated cell counts. Produced via immunoSEQ multiplex PCR; TCRdb's table is partial and in-frame only. V and J calls plus clone size are reproduced from that table; the DNA served to infer D and trimming. This table holds approximately 170,000 clones, about 86% found once. Sequenced sample: peripheral blood. The TCR comes from a woman in her 70s with acute or convalescent COVID-19. The chain combines TRBV4-1 with TRBJ2-7; D possibly corresponds to TRBD1 (5 bases). The CDR3 loop reads CASSQDPDNSYEQYF. CDR3 sequence (DNA): TGCGCCAGCAGCCAAGATCCGGACAACTCCTACGAGCAGTACTTC.